Listed below are T cell receptor beta chains from one sample, sequenced in a study of shared clonotypes between healthy human individuals. Only in-frame clones appear in the TCRdb table, and some are missing; sequencing was by immunoSEQ multiplex PCR. This sample has about 820,000 clones, with 80% to 95% found just once. The sample consisted of naive CD8+ T cells sorted from blood. These receptor sequences come from a man aged 25 to 40 in good health. CDR3s include the opening cysteine and the closing phenylalanine or tryptophan. Fields, in order: V gene, J gene, clone size, D gene, CDR3 DNA, CDR3 protein. The D gene is left open where the match is weak. A row's size may be missing; if present it is once, few, many or a size class.

v_gene: TRBV4-3
j_gene: TRBJ2-2
abundance: .
d_gene: TRBD2
CDR3nt: TGCGCCAGCAGCCAAGGTTTTAGCGGGGGGGAGCTGTTTTTT
CDR3aa: CASSQGFSGGELFF

v_gene: TRBV11-3
j_gene: TRBJ2-1
abundance: .
d_gene: TRBD2
CDR3nt: TGTGCCAGCAGCCAGTGGACTAGCGGGCCATACAATGAGCAGTTCTTC
CDR3aa: CASSQWTSGPYNEQFF

v_gene: TRBV5-6
j_gene: TRBJ2-7
abundance: .
d_gene: .
CDR3nt: TGTGCCAGCAGCCAAGGATGGCCCGGCTACGAGCAGTACTTC
CDR3aa: CASSQGWPGYEQYF

v_gene: TRBV10-1
j_gene: TRBJ2-1
abundance: .
d_gene: .
CDR3nt: TGCGCCAGCAGCCTACTAGCCTCGGGGTCCTACAATGAGCAGTTCTTC
CDR3aa: CASSLLASGSYNEQFF

v_gene: TRBV9
j_gene: TRBJ2-7
abundance: .
d_gene: TRBD2
CDR3nt: TGTGCCAGCAGCAGAATAGCGGGAGTCGGGTACGAGCAGTACTTC
CDR3aa: CASSRIAGVGYEQYF

v_gene: TRBV15
j_gene: TRBJ1-4
abundance: .
d_gene: .
CDR3nt: TGTGCCACCAGCAGAATCAGGGGTGATGAAAAACTGTTTTTT
CDR3aa: CATSRIRGDEKLFF

v_gene: TRBV10-1
j_gene: TRBJ2-1
abundance: .
d_gene: TRBD2
CDR3nt: TGCGCCAGCAGTGAACTAGCGGGATTTTCCTACAATGAGCAGTTCTTC
CDR3aa: CASSELAGFSYNEQFF

v_gene: TRBV5-4
j_gene: TRBJ1-5
abundance: .
d_gene: .
CDR3nt: TGTGCCAGCAGCGAGGCGGGGCAGCCCCAGCATTTT
CDR3aa: CASSEAGQPQHF

v_gene: TRBV9
j_gene: TRBJ2-5
abundance: .
d_gene: TRBD2
CDR3nt: TGTGCCAGCGGGGGACTAGCCCAGGAGACCCAGTACTTC
CDR3aa: CASGGLAQETQYF

v_gene: TRBV4-1
j_gene: TRBJ1-1
abundance: .
d_gene: .
CDR3nt: TGCGCCAGCATGGTGGGGGCAGACCCAAACACTGAAGCTTTCTTT
CDR3aa: CASMVGADPNTEAFF

v_gene: TRBV29-1
j_gene: TRBJ1-5
abundance: .
d_gene: .
CDR3nt: TGCAGCGTTGAAAATTGGAGAAGCAATCAGCCCCAGCATTTT
CDR3aa: CSVENWRSNQPQHF

v_gene: TRBV27
j_gene: TRBJ2-7
abundance: .
d_gene: .
CDR3nt: TGTGCCAGCATCTACAGGGAAGAGCAGTACTTC
CDR3aa: CASIYREEQYF

v_gene: TRBV29-1
j_gene: TRBJ1-2
abundance: once
d_gene: .
CDR3nt: TGCAGCGTTGAAGATCCAGGGTCGGTTGGCTACACCTTC
CDR3aa: CSVEDPGSVGYTF

v_gene: TRBV10-2
j_gene: TRBJ2-7
abundance: .
d_gene: .
CDR3nt: TGCGCCAGCGGAGAATACGAGCAGTACTTC
CDR3aa: CASGEYEQYF

v_gene: TRBV27
j_gene: TRBJ2-3
abundance: .
d_gene: TRBD1
CDR3nt: TGTGCCAGCAGTTTATCGAGACAGGGGGGCACAGATACGCAGTATTTT
CDR3aa: CASSLSRQGGTDTQYF

v_gene: TRBV6-5
j_gene: TRBJ2-7
abundance: .
d_gene: TRBD1
CDR3nt: TGTGCCAGCAGTTACCAAGGACAGGCCTACGAGCAGTACTTC
CDR3aa: CASSYQGQAYEQYF

v_gene: TRBV28
j_gene: TRBJ1-5
abundance: .
d_gene: TRBD1
CDR3nt: TGTGCCAGCAGTTTGACAGGGGGAGTTCAGCCCCAGCATTTT
CDR3aa: CASSLTGGVQPQHF

v_gene: TRBV28
j_gene: TRBJ1-4
abundance: .
d_gene: TRBD1
CDR3nt: TGTGCCAGCAGTCCTTGGGACAGGGGTGATGAAAAACTGTTTTTT
CDR3aa: CASSPWDRGDEKLFF

v_gene: TRBV5-6
j_gene: TRBJ2-5
abundance: .
d_gene: TRBD1
CDR3nt: TGTGCCAGCAGCCCCCCCAGTGACAGGGCCCAAGAGACCCAGTACTTC
CDR3aa: CASSPPSDRAQETQYF

v_gene: TRBV11-2
j_gene: TRBJ2-3
abundance: .
d_gene: TRBD1
CDR3nt: TGTGCCAGCAGCGGGACCTGGGACAGGGGAGCGGATACGCAGTATTTT
CDR3aa: CASSGTWDRGADTQYF

v_gene: TRBV5-5
j_gene: TRBJ2-1
abundance: few
d_gene: .
CDR3nt: TGTGCCAGCAGCGGGAGTGGACACAATGAGCAGTTCTTC
CDR3aa: CASSGSGHNEQFF

v_gene: TRBV7-9
j_gene: TRBJ2-5
abundance: .
d_gene: .
CDR3nt: TGTGCCAGCAGCTTCTCACGTACCCGGGCCTACCAAGAGACCCAGTACTTC
CDR3aa: CASSFSRTRAYQETQYF

v_gene: TRBV28
j_gene: TRBJ2-1
abundance: .
d_gene: TRBD1
CDR3nt: TGTGCCAGCAGCCTACTGCGGACAGGGTGGAATGAGCAGTTCTTC
CDR3aa: CASSLLRTGWNEQFF

v_gene: TRBV27
j_gene: TRBJ2-4
abundance: .
d_gene: TRBD2
CDR3nt: TGTGCCAGCAGTTTATTGGGAGGGACGGACATTCAGTACTTC
CDR3aa: CASSLLGGTDIQYF

v_gene: TRBV11-2
j_gene: TRBJ2-7
abundance: .
d_gene: .
CDR3nt: TGTGCCAGCAGCTTAGAAGGCAGGGTAGGAGTCTACGAGCAGTACTTC
CDR3aa: CASSLEGRVGVYEQYF

v_gene: TRBV7-9
j_gene: TRBJ1-1
abundance: .
d_gene: TRBD1
CDR3nt: TGTGCCAGCAGAGGACAGGGAAACACTGAAGCTTTCTTT
CDR3aa: CASRGQGNTEAFF

v_gene: TRBV2
j_gene: TRBJ2-1
abundance: .
d_gene: .
CDR3nt: TGTGCCAGCAGTGACGGGGTAGTATCCTACAATGAGCAGTTCTTC
CDR3aa: CASSDGVVSYNEQFF